One sample yielded the 21 T cell receptor beta chains listed below, sequenced in a study of control samples from healthy donors and cancer patients. TCRdb's table, derived via immunoSEQ multiplex PCR, lists solely in-frame clones and lacks some. This sample has about 95,000 clones; about 85% occur once, and the top ten carry approximately 15%. Sequencing was performed on blood. Source of these receptors: a woman in her 70s in good health.

V is TRBV6-5 and J is TRBJ2-7; TRBD1 is a possible D gene (6 bases). This CDR3 has 14 residues. Trimming shortened V by 6 bases and J by 7 bases, and 19 bases separated the two germline ends. The germline CDR1 and CDR2 sequences are MNHEY and SVGAGI. CDR3 sequence (DNA): TGTGCCAGCAGACCTGCCGGGACACCTACGGAGCAGTACTTC. Amino acids: CASRPAGTPTEQYF.

This chain uses TRBV9 with TRBJ1-2; unclear D gene. CDR1 SGDLS and CDR2 YYNGEE come from the germline V gene. Trimming shortened V by 0 bases and J by 5 bases, and 8 bases separated the two germline ends. This CDR3 is 13 amino acids long. The CDR3 here is CASSVEGVYGYTF. The CDR3 region has the DNA TGTGCCAGCAGCGTAGAGGGCGTTTATGGCTACACCTTC.

J is TRBJ1-5 and V is TRBV28, with unresolved D. Germline CDR1 MDHEN, CDR2 SYDVKM. There are 15 residues in the CDR3. V dropped 5 bases and J dropped 0 bases, with 11 bases sitting between them. The CDR3 protein is CASSAPGVSNQPQHF. The CDR3 nucleotides are TGTGCCAGCAGTGCACCCGGGGTTAGCAATCAGCCCCAGCATTTT.

The V gene is TRBV9, the J gene TRBJ1-1; D might be TRBD1 (5 bases). Trimming removed 3 bases from V and 0 bases from J, with 6 bases in between. The CDR3 spans 13 residues. CDR1 and CDR2 (germline): SGDLS, YYNGEE. The CDR3 DNA reads TGTGCCAGCAGCGGGGGCTTGAACACTGAAGCTTTCTTT. It yields the protein CASSGGLNTEAFF.

This rearrangement joins TRBV3-1 (or the pseudogene TRBV3-2) to TRBJ2-1; the match to TRBD2 covers 11 bases. The CDR3 runs 14 residues. Germline V gives CDR1 LGHDT, CDR2 YNNKEL (reference sequence). V was clipped by 10 bases and J by 2 bases; unmatched bases: 4. CDR3 protein: CATGTSGTYNEQFF. The CDR3 coding sequence is TGTGCCACCGGGACTAGCGGAACCTACAATGAGCAGTTCTTC.

In DNA, the CDR3 is TGTGCCAGCACCGACTGGGATACGCAGTATTTT. Its protein is CASTDWDTQYF. The chain couples TRBV2 to TRBJ2-3; D not resolved. The CDR3 totals 11 residues. The germline V and J ends were trimmed by 7 bases and 6 bases, with 8 bases remaining between them. Germline lookup yields CDR1 SNHLY and CDR2 FYNNEI.

This chain uses TRBV6-5 with TRBJ2-3; 9 nucleotides line up with TRBD1. The trim removed 5 bases at V and 2 bases at J, leaving 2 bases unmatched. The length of the CDR3 is 14 residues. CDR1 is MNHEY, CDR2 SVGAGI, per germline. CDR3 nucleotides: TGTGCCAGCAGTCGGGACAGGGTCACAGATACGCAGTATTTT. Translated, it gives CASSRDRVTDTQYF.

V gene TRBV5-1 combines with J gene TRBJ2-3; 8 bases match TRBD2. Per the germline V gene, CDR1 is SGHRS and CDR2 is YFSETQ. There are 14 residues in the CDR3. J was trimmed by 6 bases and V by 3 bases; bases with no gene match: 6. The CDR3 loop is CASSSGLAKDTQYF. The CDR3 DNA is TGCGCCAGCAGCTCCGGACTAGCTAAGGATACGCAGTATTTT. The full variable domain, rest sourced from reference TRBV5-1 and TRBJ2-3, is KAGVTQTPRYLIKTRGQQVTLSCSPISGHRSVSWYQQTPGQGLQFLFEYFSETQRNKGNFPGRFSGRQFSNSRSEMNVSTLELGDSALYLCASSSGLAKDTQYFGPGTRLTVL.

This rearrangement joins TRBV6-5 to TRBJ1-2; D gene unclear. Trimming pared 11 bases from V and 4 bases from J, leaving 14 bases between. The CDR3 contains 12 residues. Germline V CDR1 and CDR2: MNHEY, SVGAGI. This CDR3 reads CAAQHRVYGYTF. CDR3 DNA: TGTGCCGCCCAGCACAGAGTCTATGGCTACACCTTC.

The chain couples TRBV7-9 to TRBJ1-2; D gene ambiguous. The CDR3 extends over 13 amino acids. The germline V gene encodes CDR1 SEHNR and CDR2 FQNEAQ (reference sequence). V gave up 5 bases and J gave up 8 bases, with 15 bases separating them. The CDR3 region is CASSPTELIGYTF. Here the CDR3 DNA reads TGTGCCAGCAGCCCTACAGAACTGATCGGCTACACCTTC.

The CDR3: CASSLAGAGEKLFF. As DNA, the CDR3 is TGCGCCAGCAGCTTGGCAGGGGCCGGAGAAAAACTGTTTTTT. This chain connects TRBV5-1 to TRBJ1-4; D is perhaps TRBD1 (6 bases). CDR1 is SGHRS and CDR2 is YFSETQ in the germline V gene. The CDR3 totals 14 residues. Between the trimmed V and J ends, which lost 0 bases and 8 bases, there was a span of 11 bases.

This rearrangement joins TRBV28 to TRBJ1-2, with D possibly TRBD1 on 5 matching bases. Germline loops: CDR1 MDHEN, CDR2 SYDVKM. V was clipped by 2 bases and J by 8 bases, with 15 bases between them. This CDR3 has 14 amino acids. The CDR3 nucleotides are TGTGCCAGCAGTTTAGGCGGGCAGGGAAGCGGCTACACCTTC. Protein product: CASSLGGQGSGYTF.

In its sample, this clone was seen once. Relative to the germline gene, one junction end is altered; a read error may explain this. V gene TRBV28 combines with J gene TRBJ2-7; 11 nucleotides match TRBD1. The germline V gene encodes CDR1 MDHEN and CDR2 SYDVKM. The CDR3 sequence is 12 residues long. The CDR3 sequence: CASSSGTGTGGF. In DNA form, the CDR3 reads TGTGCCAGCAGTTCGGGGACCGGGACAGGGGGCTTC.

This clone was seen a few times. The gene calls are TRBV19 and TRBJ1-6; D is ambiguous. Germline V lookup: CDR1 LNHDA, CDR2 SQIVND (reference sequence). The ends were cut back, 5 bases at V and 5 bases at J, with 13 bases in the middle. The CDR3 consists of 15 residues. CDR3 loop: CASSDRPGDNSPLHF. In DNA, the CDR3 is TGTGCCAGTAGTGATCGGCCGGGAGATAATTCACCCCTCCACTTT.

V and J are TRBV7-9 and TRBJ2-4, with D tentatively TRBD1 (7 bases). Per the germline V gene, CDR1 is SEHNR and CDR2 is FQNEAQ (reference sequence). Trimming pared 0 bases from V and 1 base from J, leaving 10 bases between. The CDR3 spans 16 residues. The CDR3 sequence is CASSLAPGGAKNIQYF. The CDR3 DNA is TGTGCCAGCAGCTTAGCCCCAGGGGGGGCCAAAAACATTCAGTACTTC.

The chain recombines TRBV24-1 with TRBJ1-2; no clear D gene. Trimming shortened V by 1 base and J by 3 bases, and 17 bases separated the two germline ends. From germline, CDR1 is KGHDR and CDR2 SFDVKD. There are 17 residues in the CDR3. The CDR3 bases are TGTGCCACCAGTGATTTCCGGACCGAGGTAAGGGACTATGGCTACACCTTC. As protein: CATSDFRTEVRDYGYTF.

The CDR3 region is CASSEEGRTEAFF. In DNA form, the CDR3 reads TGTGCCAGCAGTGAGGAAGGGAGGACTGAAGCTTTCTTT. The rearrangement joins TRBV6-1 to TRBJ1-1; D remains ambiguous. Per germline, CDR1 MNHNS and CDR2 SASEGT. The V end was cut by 3 bases, the J end by 5 bases, with 10 bases between. This CDR3 is built from 13 residues.

The chain has TRBV12-3 or TRBV12-4 and TRBJ1-5, with D hard to call. The CDR3 has 13 amino acids. Trimming left V 2 bases short and J 4 bases short, with 6 bases between. The CDR3 loop reads CASSLRGNQPQHF. Written as DNA, the CDR3 is TGTGCCAGCAGTTTACGGGGAAATCAGCCCCAGCATTTT.

This chain uses TRBV21-1 with TRBJ1-4. TRBV21-1 is a pseudogene segment. This CDR3 region has 11 residues. This chain's CDR3 is CARGVCEKLFF. The CDR3 DNA is TGTGCCCGGGGGGTGTGCGAAAAACTGTTTTTT.

V and J are TRBV3-1 (or the pseudogene TRBV3-2) and TRBJ1-1; D gene uncertain. From germline, CDR1 is LGHDT and CDR2 YNNKEL (reference sequence). The CDR3 has 12 amino acids. Trimming removed 3 bases at V and 2 bases at J, with 4 bases between. The CDR3 loop reads CASSHFNTEAFF. In DNA form, the CDR3 reads TGTGCCAGCAGCCACTTTAACACTGAAGCTTTCTTT.

This chain joins TRBV27 and TRBJ1-2; no reliable D call. This CDR3 region has 14 residues. V was cut by 5 bases and J by 4 bases, with 14 bases left in between. In germline, CDR1 is MNHEY, CDR2 SMNVEV (reference sequence). In DNA form, the CDR3 reads TGTGCCAGCAGTCTTAGCGGAGTGTCCTATGGCTACACCTTC. Translating it yields CASSLSGVSYGYTF.